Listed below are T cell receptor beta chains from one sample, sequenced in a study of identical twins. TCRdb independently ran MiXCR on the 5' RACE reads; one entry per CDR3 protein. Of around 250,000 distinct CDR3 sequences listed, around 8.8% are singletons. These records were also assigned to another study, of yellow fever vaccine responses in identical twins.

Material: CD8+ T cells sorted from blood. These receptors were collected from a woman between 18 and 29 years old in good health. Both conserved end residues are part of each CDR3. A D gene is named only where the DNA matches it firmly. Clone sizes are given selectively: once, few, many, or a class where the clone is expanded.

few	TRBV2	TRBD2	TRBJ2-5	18	TGTGCCAGCAGCTCTCTTGCCCTTAGCGGGGGAGATCAAGAGACCCAGTACTTC	CASSSLALSGGDQETQYF
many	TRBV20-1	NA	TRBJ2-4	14	TGCAGTGCTGCCTTGGTAATAGCCAAAAACATTCAGTACTTC	CSAALVIAKNIQYF
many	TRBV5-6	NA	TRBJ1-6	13	TGTGCCAGCAGCTCTACAGGAAATTCACCCCTCCACTTT	CASSSTGNSPLHF
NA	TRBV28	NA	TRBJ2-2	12	TGTGCCAGCAGTTTTTGGGAAGGGGAGCTGTTTTTT	CASSFWEGELFF
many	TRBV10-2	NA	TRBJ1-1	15	TGCGCCAGCAGTGAGGGACAAAACTCGGGGACTGAAGCTTTCTTT	CASSEGQNSGTEAFF
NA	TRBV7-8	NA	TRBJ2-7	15	TGTGCCAGCAGCCCCGGGACTCGGATTACCTACGAGCAGTACTTC	CASSPGTRITYEQYF
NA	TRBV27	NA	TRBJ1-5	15	TGTGCCAGCAGCGAATGGGACGGAGGGAATCAGCCCCAGCATTTT	CASSEWDGGNQPQHF
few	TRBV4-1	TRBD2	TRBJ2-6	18	TGCGCCAGCAGCCCCAGACTAGCGGAAGTCTCTGGGGCCAACGTCCTGACTTTC	CASSPRLAEVSGANVLTF
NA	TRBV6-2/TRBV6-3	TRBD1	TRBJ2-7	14	TGTGCCAGCAGTTGGGACAGGGTGACCTACGAGCAGTACTTC	CASSWDRVTYEQYF
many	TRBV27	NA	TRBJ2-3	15	TGTGCCAGCAGCCCTGACAGGCTCAGCACAGATACGCAGTATTTT	CASSPDRLSTDTQYF
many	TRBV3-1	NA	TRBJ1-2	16	TGTGCCAGCAGCCAAGATCTAATAAGGCAGTCGGGGGGCTACACCTTC	CASSQDLIRQSGGYTF
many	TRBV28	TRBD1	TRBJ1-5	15	TGTGCCAGCAGCTTCAGGGGGCTGGGCAATCAGCCCCAGCATTTT	CASSFRGLGNQPQHF
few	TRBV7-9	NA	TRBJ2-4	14	TGTGCCAGCAGCTTAGGAGGGGGGCAAAGCATTCAGTACTTC	CASSLGGGQSIQYF
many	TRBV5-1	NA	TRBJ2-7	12	TGCGCCAGCAGCTTGACGGCCGACGAGCAGTACTTC	CASSLTADEQYF
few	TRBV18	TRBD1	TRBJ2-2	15	TGTGCCAGCTCACCACCCGACAGGGACACCGGGGAGCTGTTTTTT	CASSPPDRDTGELFF
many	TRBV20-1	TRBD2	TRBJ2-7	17	TGCAGTGCTAGAGAGGACCCCACTAGCGGGAGGTCCTACGAGCAGTACTTC	CSAREDPTSGRSYEQYF
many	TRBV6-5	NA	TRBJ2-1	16	TGTGCCAGCAGTCACTCGCAGGGGCTCTTATACAATGAGCAGTTCTTC	CASSHSQGLLYNEQFF
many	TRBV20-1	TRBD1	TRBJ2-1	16	TGCAGTGCTAGAGATCACCTGGGACAGGGTTGGAATGAGCAGTTCTTC	CSARDHLGQGWNEQFF
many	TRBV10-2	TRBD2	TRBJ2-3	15	TGCGCCAGCAGTGAGGTGAGCGGGATCACAGATACGCAGTATTTT	CASSEVSGITDTQYF
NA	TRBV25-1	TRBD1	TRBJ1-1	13	TGTGCCAGTAAATGGGGGACAGACACTGAAGCTTTCTTT	CASKWGTDTEAFF
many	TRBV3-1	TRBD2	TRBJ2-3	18	TGTGCCAGCAGCCCTCTCCGGGGACTAGCGGGAGTAACAGATACGCAGTATTTT	CASSPLRGLAGVTDTQYF
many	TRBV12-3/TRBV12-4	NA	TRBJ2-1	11	TGTGCCAGCAGTTTCGTCGATGAGCAGTTCTTC	CASSFVDEQFF
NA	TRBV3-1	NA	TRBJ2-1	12	TGTGCCAGCAGCCAAGATGTCTCTGAGCAGTTCTTC	CASSQDVSEQFF
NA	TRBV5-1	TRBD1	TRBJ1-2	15	TGCGCCAGCAGCTTCGAGGGACAGGGGGACTATGGCTACACCTTC	CASSFEGQGDYGYTF
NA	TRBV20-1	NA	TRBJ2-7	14	TGCAGTGCTAGAGATCTGCGGGGCTTGTACGAGCAGTACTTC	CSARDLRGLYEQYF
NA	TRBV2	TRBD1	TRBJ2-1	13	TGTGCCATGACAGGGGGCTCCTACAATGAGCAGTTCTTC	CAMTGGSYNEQFF
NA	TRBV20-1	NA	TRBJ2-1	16	TGCAGTGCTAGAGATCTCTGGAACAGGGTTTTGAATGAGCAGTTCTTC	CSARDLWNRVLNEQFF